This T cell receptor beta chain was identified during a study of blood T cell repertoires in COVID-19. The germline V gene has CDR1 SGHDT and CDR2 YYEEEE. Trimming stripped 1 base from V and 7 bases from J, with 11 bases between. The CDR3 is 14 residues long. Per the authors' pipeline: For nucleated cells, counts were estimated from reference gene primer amplification. Assay used: immunoSEQ multiplex PCR; TCRdb lists only in-frame clones, some missing. Clone size and the V and J calls come from that table; the DNA yielded D and trimming. This table holds fewer than 120,000 clones, about 90% found once.

The rearrangement links TRBV5-6 to TRBJ1-4; the D is unclear. The sequenced sample consisted of peripheral blood. The TCR sequence derives from a human donor in a cohort sampled during active COVID-19. The CDR3 coding sequence is TGTGCCAGCAGCTTGCGTCAGCCAGGTGAAAAACTGTTTTTT. Translated, it gives CASSLRQPGEKLFF.